A selection of T cell receptor beta chains follows, all from one sample in a study of monozygotic twins with inflammatory bowel disease. TCRdb reprocessed the 5' RACE reads and keeps a single row for each CDR3 protein, giving no DNA. This sample contains a few hundred thousand distinct CDR3 sequences. The sequenced sample consisted of blood. The source is a human donor with ulcerative colitis or Crohn's disease, or a healthy co-twin of an affected twin (not recorded which). Each CDR3 is given with its conserved first and last residue. Each record gives: V gene, J gene, CDR3 protein.

v_gene: TRBV5-1
j_gene: TRBJ1-4
CDR3aa: CASSPDTLGQNEKLFF

v_gene: TRBV5-1
j_gene: TRBJ2-7
CDR3aa: CASSLDWGTDPYEQYF

v_gene: TRBV27
j_gene: TRBJ2-1
CDR3aa: CASSLLWTGKDEQFF

v_gene: TRBV2
j_gene: TRBJ2-2
CDR3aa: CASSALTRELFF

v_gene: TRBV18
j_gene: TRBJ2-7
CDR3aa: CASSPPGVSYEQYF

v_gene: TRBV7-9
j_gene: TRBJ1-6
CDR3aa: CASADGQGGSPLHF

v_gene: TRBV12-3/TRBV12-4
j_gene: TRBJ2-7
CDR3aa: CASSPLGGSYEQYF

v_gene: TRBV7-6
j_gene: TRBJ2-1
CDR3aa: CASSSPGRSSNEQFF

v_gene: TRBV19
j_gene: TRBJ2-4
CDR3aa: CASSITSGGRKLAKNIQYF

v_gene: TRBV4-2
j_gene: TRBJ1-3
CDR3aa: CASSQESVTGGFLTSGNTIYF

v_gene: TRBV4-3
j_gene: TRBJ1-4
CDR3aa: CASSQDVRGRGEKLFF

v_gene: TRBV25-1
j_gene: TRBJ2-7
CDR3aa: CASSESPGKSGSYEQYF

v_gene: TRBV5-1
j_gene: TRBJ2-2
CDR3aa: CASSLSGLKAGELYF

v_gene: TRBV5-1
j_gene: TRBJ2-2
CDR3aa: CASSHIGGDTGELFF

v_gene: TRBV12-3/TRBV12-4
j_gene: TRBJ1-4
CDR3aa: CASSPLGGSNEKLFF

v_gene: TRBV27
j_gene: TRBJ2-2
CDR3aa: CASSLYTQLGTGELFF

v_gene: TRBV7-6
j_gene: TRBJ2-7
CDR3aa: CASSSTPPRQGENEQYF

v_gene: TRBV6-1
j_gene: TRBJ1-2
CDR3aa: CASSAVGSYGYTF

v_gene: TRBV12-3/TRBV12-4
j_gene: TRBJ2-3
CDR3aa: CASSQDRVTDTQYF

v_gene: TRBV5-1
j_gene: TRBJ1-1
CDR3aa: CASSPVVRGDTEAFF

v_gene: TRBV11-2
j_gene: TRBJ2-2
CDR3aa: CASSTTPFGELFF

v_gene: TRBV30
j_gene: TRBJ2-3
CDR3aa: CACPHRGGADTQYF

v_gene: TRBV29-1
j_gene: TRBJ2-2
CDR3aa: CSATSPGPTTGELFF

v_gene: TRBV5-4
j_gene: TRBJ1-1
CDR3aa: CASSILGGLNTEAFF

v_gene: TRBV12-3/TRBV12-4
j_gene: TRBJ2-3
CDR3aa: CASSPGPTGDTQYF

v_gene: TRBV7-9
j_gene: TRBJ1-1
CDR3aa: CASSSKIGGGNTEAFF

v_gene: TRBV5-4
j_gene: TRBJ2-3
CDR3aa: CASSSGFEVDTQYF

v_gene: TRBV6-2/TRBV6-3
j_gene: TRBJ1-1
CDR3aa: CASSYQGITEAFF